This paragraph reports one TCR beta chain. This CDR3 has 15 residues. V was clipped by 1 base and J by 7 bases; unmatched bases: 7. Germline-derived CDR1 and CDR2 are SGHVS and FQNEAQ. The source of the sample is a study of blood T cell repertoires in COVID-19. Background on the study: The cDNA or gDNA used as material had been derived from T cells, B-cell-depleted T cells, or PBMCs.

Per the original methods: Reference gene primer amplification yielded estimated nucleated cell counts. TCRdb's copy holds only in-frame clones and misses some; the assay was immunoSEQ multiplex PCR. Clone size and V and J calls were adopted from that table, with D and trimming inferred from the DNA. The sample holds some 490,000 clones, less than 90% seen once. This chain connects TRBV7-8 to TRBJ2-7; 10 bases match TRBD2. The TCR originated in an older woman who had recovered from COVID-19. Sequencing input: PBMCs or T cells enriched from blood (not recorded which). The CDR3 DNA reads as TGTGCCAGCAGCTTAGTAGCAGCGGGGGGGCGGGAGCAGTACGTC. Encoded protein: CASSLVAAGGREQYV.